This entry describes one T cell receptor (beta chain). Its antigen is not identified. Just one base apart from a much larger clone, this may be a read error. Unique molecular identifiers were added to individual cDNA molecules. Via MiXCR, TCRdb re-called the 5' RACE reads, giving one row per CDR3 protein. The sample lists 54,000 or so distinct CDR3 sequences, roughly 13% occurring once. The data belong to a study of early T cells in non-severe SARS-CoV-2 infection. Study information: Investigators sequenced bulk RNA drawn from unsorted whole blood, and chains remained unpaired.

Findings and caveats of the study: Private and CD4 specificities were missed by VDJdb matching, skewed to anti-spike CD8.

The CDR3 contains 10 residues. Germline lookup yields CDR1 SQVTM and CDR2 ANQGSEA. The sequenced sample was whole blood. This chain joins TRBV29-1 and TRBJ2-3; D gene uncertain. The TCR comes from an adult who was a healthcare worker with PCR-confirmed SARS-CoV-2 infection or an uninfected control (not recorded which). As DNA, the CDR3 is TGCGGCGTTGACACAGATACGCAGTATTTT. Translation: CGVDTDTQYF.